This T cell receptor beta chain is drawn from a study of CD8+ T cells in alopecia areata. The germline CDR1 and CDR2 sequences are SGHTA and FQGNSA. The CDR3 totals 15 residues. V was shortened by 1 base and J by 0 bases, with 8 bases between the two germline ends. Following extraction, RNA underwent reverse transcription to cDNA, which served as the sequencing template. The table came from immunoSEQ multiplex PCR; TCRdb's copy has only in-frame clones and leaves some out. The repertoire includes about 4,300 clones, roughly three quarters of them detected once, and roughly 7.4% sits in the top ten. Noted treatment: oral pan-JAK inhibitor, 5-10 mg twice daily. Sampling of alopecia areata patients yielded lesional scalp punch biopsies as well as peripheral blood.

The sequence was obtained from a human donor with alopecia areata. V is TRBV7-2 and J is TRBJ2-3, with a weak D call TRBD2 (5 bases). The sequenced sample was skin, obtained at week 24, from a patient treated with tofacitinib. DNA for the CDR3: TGTGCCAGCAGCTTAGGAGGGCCAAGCACAGATACGCAGTATTTT. Residues: CASSLGGPSTDTQYF.